This is a list of T cell receptor beta chains from one sample in a study of CD8+ T cells in alopecia areata. The method was immunoSEQ multiplex PCR; TCRdb's version includes in-frame clones alone and lacks a portion of them. This table holds about 210,000 clones, roughly 40% found once. Material: CD4+ T cells sorted from blood, obtained around week 36, from a patient treated with tofacitinib. Every receptor here comes from a human donor with alopecia areata. The CDR3 runs from the conserved cysteine through the conserved F or W. Fields, in order: J gene, V gene, D gene, clone size, CDR3 DNA, CDR3 protein. The D gene is left open where the match is weak. Clone size is given for some rows only: seen once, a few or many times, or a class if the clone is expanded.

J: TRBJ2-5; V: TRBV29-1; D: .; size: few; DNA: TGCAGCGTTGAACTCCGGGGTCAAGAGACCCAGTACTTC; CDR3: CSVELRGQETQYF
J: TRBJ2-3; V: TRBV4-1; D: TRBD2; size: few; DNA: TGCGCCAGCAGCCAAGAACGCGAGGGTCTAGCGGGAGCCCGTTTT; CDR3: CASSQEREGLAGARF
J: TRBJ1-1; V: TRBV29-1; D: .; size: .; DNA: TGCAGCGTTGTGGGGGGCACTGAAGCTTTCTTT; CDR3: CSVVGGTEAFF
J: TRBJ1-2; V: TRBV5-1; D: .; size: few; DNA: TGCGCCAGCAGTTTGGACAGCCTTTACTATGGCTACACCTTC; CDR3: CASSLDSLYYGYTF
J: TRBJ1-2; V: TRBV2; D: .; size: .; DNA: TGTGCCAGCAGTGATTCGTACAGGGCGAATGGCTACACCTTC; CDR3: CASSDSYRANGYTF
J: TRBJ2-3; V: TRBV18; D: .; size: few; DNA: TGTGCCAGCTCCCCAGAGGATACGCAGTATTTT; CDR3: CASSPEDTQYF
J: TRBJ1-2; V: TRBV5-1; D: .; size: .; DNA: TGCGCCAGCAGCACGGGACTCCTGGAGAACTATGGCTACACCTTC; CDR3: CASSTGLLENYGYTF
J: TRBJ2-5; V: TRBV5-1; D: .; size: few; DNA: TGCGCCAGCAGCTATAGGGGCTCGTACCAAGAGACCCAGTACTTC; CDR3: CASSYRGSYQETQYF
J: TRBJ1-5; V: TRBV14; D: .; size: many; DNA: TGTGCCAGCAGCCAAGGGCTCGGTCAGCCCCAGCATTTT; CDR3: CASSQGLGQPQHF
J: TRBJ2-7; V: TRBV5-1; D: TRBD1; size: few; DNA: TGCGCCAGCAGCGTCTCCGGGACAGGGGACCGCGAGCAGTACTTC; CDR3: CASSVSGTGDREQYF
J: TRBJ1-1; V: TRBV11-2; D: .; size: .; DNA: TGTGCCAGCAGCTTAGATCCGGGAGTAGGTACCACTGAAGCTTTCTTT; CDR3: CASSLDPGVGTTEAFF
J: TRBJ2-1; V: TRBV4-2; D: .; size: .; DNA: TGTGCCAGCAGCCAAGAGGGGGGCATCTACAATGAGCAGTTCTTC; CDR3: CASSQEGGIYNEQFF
J: TRBJ2-5; V: TRBV6-1; D: .; size: few; DNA: TGTGCCAGCAGTGAATTGAGAGAGACCCAGTACTTC; CDR3: CASSELRETQYF
J: TRBJ2-5; V: TRBV6-5; D: .; size: few; DNA: TGTGCCAGCAGCTTGCAAGAGACCCAGTACTTC; CDR3: CASSLQETQYF
J: TRBJ1-4; V: TRBV25-1; D: .; size: few; DNA: TGTGCCAGCAGTGAGGCGGCTGGAAAACTGTTTTTT; CDR3: CASSEAAGKLFF
J: TRBJ2-1; V: TRBV14; D: .; size: .; DNA: TGTGCCAGCAGCCAAGATTACAGGCGAAATGAGCAGTTCTTC; CDR3: CASSQDYRRNEQFF
J: TRBJ2-1; V: TRBV5-1; D: .; size: .; DNA: TGCGCCAGCAGCTTGATAGGGGAAAATGAGCAGTTCTTC; CDR3: CASSLIGENEQFF
J: TRBJ1-2; V: TRBV10-3; D: .; size: .; DNA: TGTGCCATCAGTGAGTCAGGGATCCGGGGTGGCTACACCTTC; CDR3: CAISESGIRGGYTF
J: TRBJ2-1; V: TRBV5-1; D: .; size: few; DNA: TGCGCCAGCAGCCCCCGGTACGGAGGGGCCAATGAGCAGTTCTTC; CDR3: CASSPRYGGANEQFF
J: TRBJ2-3; V: TRBV28; D: .; size: many; DNA: TGTGCCAGCAGTTTAAGCCCCAGGAACACAGATACGCAGTATTTT; CDR3: CASSLSPRNTDTQYF
J: TRBJ2-1; V: TRBV15; D: TRBD2; size: .; DNA: TGTGCCACCGAACTAGCGGATTTTCAAGAGCAGTTCTTC; CDR3: CATELADFQEQFF
J: TRBJ2-6; V: TRBV5-1; D: .; size: few; DNA: TGCGCCAGCGGGGGGCAGAACTCTGGGGCCAACGTCCTGACTTTC; CDR3: CASGGQNSGANVLTF
J: TRBJ1-4; V: TRBV6-6; D: TRBD1; size: few; DNA: TGTGCCAGCAAAGGGACAGGGGGTGTTGGAAAACTGTTTTTT; CDR3: CASKGTGGVGKLFF
J: TRBJ2-5; V: TRBV15; D: TRBD2; size: .; DNA: TGTGCCACCAGCAGGGAAGCGGGATATCAAGAGACCCAGTACTTC; CDR3: CATSREAGYQETQYF
J: TRBJ2-7; V: TRBV6-6; D: .; size: few; DNA: TGTGCCAGCAGCCCCTCCGCGCGGTCTGGGGAGCAGTACTTC; CDR3: CASSPSARSGEQYF
J: TRBJ2-1; V: TRBV30; D: TRBD1; size: .; DNA: TGTGCCCGAGGACAGGAGTACAATGAGCAGTTCTTC; CDR3: CARGQEYNEQFF
J: TRBJ2-3; V: TRBV2; D: TRBD2; size: few; DNA: TGTGCCAGCAGTGCGCCCGGGAGGACACACACAGATACGCAGTATTTT; CDR3: CASSAPGRTHTDTQYF
J: TRBJ1-1; V: TRBV30; D: .; size: .; DNA: TGTGCCTGGAGTGCAGTCACTGAAGCTTTCTTT; CDR3: CAWSAVTEAFF
J: TRBJ2-5; V: TRBV6-1; D: .; size: once; DNA: TGTGCCAGCAGTGAAGGAGTGCGGGGTTCGGAGACCCAGTACTTC; CDR3: CASSEGVRGSETQYF
J: TRBJ2-5; V: TRBV5-1; D: .; size: .; DNA: TGCGCCAGCAGTTCGATGGGGGGCCAAGAGACCCAGTACTTC; CDR3: CASSSMGGQETQYF
J: TRBJ2-5; V: TRBV2; D: TRBD1; size: .; DNA: TGTGCCAGCAGTTCCCGGACAGGGGCCGGGGAGACCCAGTACTTC; CDR3: CASSSRTGAGETQYF
J: TRBJ1-2; V: TRBV29-1; D: .; size: .; DNA: TGCAGCGTTTCCCCGCGGCTTACTAACTATGGCTACACCTTC; CDR3: CSVSPRLTNYGYTF
J: TRBJ2-6; V: TRBV10-3; D: .; size: few; DNA: TGTGCCACCCTGGAGGTTTCTGGGGCCAACGTCCTGACTTTC; CDR3: CATLEVSGANVLTF
J: TRBJ1-5; V: TRBV19; D: .; size: .; DNA: TGTGCCAGTAGTAGGGGACAATCTGGTCAGCCCCAGCATTTT; CDR3: CASSRGQSGQPQHF
J: TRBJ2-7; V: TRBV30; D: .; size: .; DNA: TGTGCCTGGAGTGTACTCGGGGGTAGGTCCTACGAGCAGTACTTC; CDR3: CAWSVLGGRSYEQYF
J: TRBJ1-2; V: TRBV7-2; D: TRBD1; size: .; DNA: TGTGCCAGCAGCCCCATGGACAGGGGCGCCTATGGCTACACCTTC; CDR3: CASSPMDRGAYGYTF
J: TRBJ2-7; V: TRBV4-2; D: TRBD1; size: .; DNA: TGTGCCAGCAGCCAAGGGACAGGGCAGTACTTC; CDR3: CASSQGTGQYF
J: TRBJ2-7; V: TRBV5-1; D: .; size: .; DNA: TGCGCCAGCAGCTTGGCCGGGCGGGCCGACTCCTACGAGCAGTACTTC; CDR3: CASSLAGRADSYEQYF
J: TRBJ1-5; V: TRBV6-5; D: .; size: .; DNA: TGTGCCAGCAGTTACTCGTTCGGGTCCAATCAGCCCCAGCATTTT; CDR3: CASSYSFGSNQPQHF
J: TRBJ2-2; V: TRBV7-9; D: TRBD2; size: .; DNA: TGTGCCAGCAGCTCCGGGACTAGCGGGTCCGGGGAGCTGTTTTTT; CDR3: CASSSGTSGSGELFF
J: TRBJ1-2; V: TRBV10-3; D: TRBD1; size: .; DNA: TGTGCCATCCTGCCGGACGGGACAGGGCTATCGGGGGGCTACACCTTC; CDR3: CAILPDGTGLSGGYTF
J: TRBJ2-1; V: TRBV5-4; D: TRBD2; size: .; DNA: TGTGCCAGCAGCCCGACCAAGCGGGAGAACGCCAATGAGCAGTTCTTC; CDR3: CASSPTKRENANEQFF
J: TRBJ2-1; V: TRBV29-1; D: .; size: .; DNA: TGCAGCGTTGAAGGGAGCTCCTACAATGAGCAGTTCTTC; CDR3: CSVEGSSYNEQFF
J: TRBJ2-5; V: TRBV4-3; D: TRBD2; size: .; DNA: TGCGCCAGCAGCCTCAAACCGGTCAACTTGGCTAGCGGGAGGGGAGAGACCCAGTACTTC; CDR3: CASSLKPVNLASGRGETQYF
J: TRBJ1-2; V: TRBV6-6; D: .; size: many; DNA: TGTGCCAGCAGTTACTCATCGACATCTAACTATGGCTACACCTTC; CDR3: CASSYSSTSNYGYTF
J: TRBJ1-4; V: TRBV30; D: TRBD1; size: .; DNA: TGTGCCTTGACAGGGTATGAAAAACTGTTTTTT; CDR3: CALTGYEKLFF
J: TRBJ2-7; V: TRBV4-1; D: .; size: .; DNA: TGCGCCAGCAGCCAAGATATCTCGAACTCCGCCTACGAGCAGTACTTC; CDR3: CASSQDISNSAYEQYF
J: TRBJ2-1; V: TRBV2; D: TRBD2; size: few; DNA: TGTGCCAGCAGGGCGAGACTAGCGGGCCTCAATGAGCAGTTCTTC; CDR3: CASRARLAGLNEQFF
J: TRBJ2-2; V: TRBV23-1; D: .; size: .; DNA: TGCGCCAGCAGTCATCGACCCCTTATAACCGGGGAGCTGTTTTTT; CDR3: CASSHRPLITGELFF
J: TRBJ2-2; V: TRBV29-1; D: .; size: .; DNA: TGCAGCGTCCATGGGGGGGCTGGCGGGGAGCTGTTTTTT; CDR3: CSVHGGAGGELFF
J: TRBJ2-1; V: TRBV9; D: .; size: .; DNA: TGTGCCAGCAGCGTGGGGACATGGGGCTTCGACAATGAGCAGTTCTTC; CDR3: CASSVGTWGFDNEQFF
J: TRBJ2-7; V: TRBV7-9; D: .; size: few; DNA: TGTGCCAGCAGCTGGTTAACCTACGAGCAGTACTTC; CDR3: CASSWLTYEQYF
J: TRBJ2-1; V: TRBV15; D: .; size: .; DNA: TGTGCCACCAGCAGAGTAGCAAGTGGGACTGGTGAGAGGAATGAGCAGTTCTTC; CDR3: CATSRVASGTGERNEQFF
J: TRBJ2-7; V: TRBV5-1; D: .; size: .; DNA: TGCGCCAGCAGCTTGGTGGTGACTACCTACTCCTACGAGCAGTACTTC; CDR3: CASSLVVTTYSYEQYF